The 3 T cell receptor beta chains below all came from one sample that was sequenced in a study of cytomegalovirus exposure and HLA in healthy donors. TCRdb's table, derived via immunoSEQ multiplex PCR, lists solely in-frame clones and lacks some. The sample holds 150,000 to 200,000 clones, 85% seen once. The sample taken for sequencing was PBMCs. These receptors were collected from a man between 18 and 35 years old in good health and CMV-seropositive.

The chain carries TRBV4-1 and TRBJ2-7; no clear D gene. Germline V gene data show CDR1 as MGHRA and CDR2 as YSYEKL. The CDR3 totals 13 residues. Deletions cut 0 bases from V and 4 bases from J, with 7 bases between. In DNA form, the CDR3 reads TGCGCCAGCAGCCAAGATCTAGGATACGAGCAGTACTTC. It codes for CASSQDLGYEQYF.

This clone was seen just once. The V and J genes are TRBV4-1 and TRBJ2-2, with 10 bases that match TRBD1. Germline CDR1 is MGHRA and CDR2 is YSYEKL. J was trimmed by 7 bases and V by 5 bases; bases with no gene match: 1. The CDR3 covers 13 residues. The CDR3 sequence: CASSGQGGGELFF. CDR3 DNA: TGCGCCAGCAGCGGACAGGGGGGCGGGGAGCTGTTTTTT.

This clone was seen at least ten times. Other DNA sequences from this sample encode an identical CDR3 as well. The gene calls are TRBV28 and TRBJ1-5; possible D gene TRBD1, 5 bases. CDR3 size: 13 residues. The germline V gene has CDR1 MDHEN and CDR2 SYDVKM. Trimming stripped 11 bases from V and 4 bases from J, with 15 bases between. CDR3 in DNA: TGTGCCGAAGGCAGGGAGGGAAATCAGCCCCAGCATTTT. Its translation: CAEGREGNQPQHF.